Listed here are 8 T cell receptor beta chains from one sample, sequenced in a study of CD8+CD57+ T cells in acquired aplastic anemia. Genomic DNA, the template, was used for profiling of the TCR beta VDJ and CDR3. In TCRdb, the reads were re-called with MiXCR into one record per CDR3 protein. The repertoire holds some 410,000 distinct CDR3 sequences, approximately 70% seen once, with 4% in the top ten. The sample taken for sequencing was sorted CD4+, CD8+, or CD8+CD57+ T cells (not recorded which) from PBMCs. The origin of the receptors is a human donor in good health, serving as a control.

This clonotype was counted once. At one boundary the junction diverges from the germline segment, which might be a read error. The chain couples TRBV24-1 to TRBJ1-6; the D gene is possibly TRBD1 (5 bases). The CDR3 length is 14 residues. In germline, CDR1 is KGHDR, CDR2 SFDVKD. CDR3 residues: CASSDPGTGTAAHF. The CDR3 DNA reads TGTGCCAGCAGTGACCCCGGGACGGGAACTGCAGCCCACTTT.

This CDR3 is CASSLMGVTETQYF. In nucleotides, the CDR3 is TGTGCCAGCAGCCTGATGGGGGTAACAGAGACCCAGTACTTC. This chain links TRBV7-8 with TRBJ2-5; the D gene could be TRBD1 or TRBD2 (5 bases each). CDR3 length: 14 amino acids. V was pared by 5 bases and J by 4 bases, with 14 bases between. CDR1 and CDR2 (germline): SGHVS, FQNEAQ.

CDR3 DNA sequence: TGTGCCAGCAGCCGACCGGGACTAGCGGGGGTAACAGATACGCAGTATTTT. It specifies CASSRPGLAGVTDTQYF. The chain combines TRBV11-2 with TRBJ2-3; 14 bases fit TRBD2. The junction had 7 bases not matched to a gene; V was cut back by 5 bases and J by 3 bases. Germline lookup yields CDR1 SGHAT and CDR2 FQNNGV. This CDR3 contains 17 residues.

This clonotype was counted at least ten times. The chain couples TRBV30 to TRBJ2-7; no firm D call. The CDR3 sequence is 11 residues long. V shed 4 bases and J shed 6 bases, with 10 bases lying between them. Per the germline V gene, CDR1 is GTSNPN and CDR2 is SVGIG (reference sequence). CDR3 in DNA: TGTGCCTGGACGAGCCAGATCGAGCAGTACTTC. Protein: CAWTSQIEQYF.

Notes on this clonotype: This may be a read error, as it is one base from a much larger clone. Since the CDR3 does not end with the conserved phenylalanine or tryptophan, this likely comes from a read error. This chain links TRBV20-1 with TRBJ2-1, with TRBD2 matching over 10 bases. With V trimmed by 5 bases and J by 3 bases, 4 bases remained unmatched. The CDR3 consists of 14 residues. Germline V CDR1 and CDR2: DFQATT, SNEGSKA (reference sequence). The CDR3 loop is CSAHTSGDYNEQFS. The CDR3 DNA reads TGCAGTGCTCATACTAGCGGGGACTACAATGAGCAGTTCTCC.

This sequence joins TRBV11-3 and TRBJ2-3; D gene unclear. Germline CDR1 reads SGHNT; CDR2 reads YENEEA. V lost 6 bases to trimming and J lost 11 bases, with 12 bases between them. This CDR3 is built from 11 residues. CDR3 loop: CASSVGLRQYF. As DNA, the CDR3 is TGTGCCAGCAGTGTGGGTCTTAGGCAGTATTTT.

For this clonotype: The germline gene is not matched at one end of the junction; a read error may be the cause. V and J are TRBV7-9 and TRBJ2-2; D gene unclear. Germline values: CDR1 SEHNR, CDR2 FQNEAQ (reference sequence). This CDR3 comprises 18 residues. This CDR3 is CASSLMGSRSGATGELFF. Written as DNA, the CDR3 is TGTGCTAGCAGCTTAATGGGGTCCCGATCTGGAGCTACCGGGGAGCTGTTTTTT.

The chain recombines TRBV7-2 with TRBJ1-2; D gene uncertain. The CDR3 has 14 amino acids. V was pared by 8 bases and J by 10 bases, with 23 bases between. Germline assignment: CDR1 SGHTA and CDR2 FQGNSA. For the CDR3, the DNA is TGTGCCAGCGGACCTACGTGCGGGTATAACACCTACACCTTC. Amino acid sequence: CASGPTCGYNTYTF.